The 24 T cell receptor beta chains given below trace back to one sample, sequenced in a study of cytotoxic CD8 clonotypes in ibrutinib-treated CLL. Assay used: immunoSEQ multiplex PCR; TCRdb lists only in-frame clones, some missing. Of tens of thousands of clones in the sample, approximately 54% were seen once. Specimen: PBMCs, collected after 12 months of ibrutinib treatment. The receptors derive from a human donor with chronic lymphocytic leukemia.

This chain links TRBV28 with TRBJ2-1; TRBD2 matches at 13 bases. This CDR3 has 16 amino acids. Trimming cost V 7 bases and J 10 bases; bases outside gene matches: 13. From germline, CDR1 is MDHEN and CDR2 SYDVKM. For the CDR3, the DNA is TGTGCCAGCACCCGCCCACTAGCGGGGGGGAATTTGGAGCAGTTCTTC. This codes for CASTRPLAGGNLEQFF.

The V and J genes are TRBV7-9 and TRBJ2-7; TRBD2 matches at 7 bases. Trimming at V came to 4 bases and at J to 7 bases, leaving 19 bases not matched to a gene. The CDR3 extends over 17 amino acids. Per germline, CDR1 SEHNR and CDR2 FQNEAQ (reference sequence). The CDR3 DNA follows: TGTGCCAGCAGCTCCACGCAGTTCGGCCCGGGAGGTGTGGAGCAGTACTTC. This translates into CASSSTQFGPGGVEQYF.

This chain uses TRBV7-2 with TRBJ2-7; 12 bases fit TRBD2. CDR1 and CDR2 from the germline V gene are SGHTA and FQGNSA. This CDR3 region has 15 residues. Trimming removed 1 base from V and 5 bases from J; junction bases left unmatched: 3. The DNA for the CDR3 is TGTGCCAGCAGCTTAGGACTAGCGGGAGTTGACGAGCAGTACTTC. Residues: CASSLGLAGVDEQYF.

This clone is labeled medium-sized. The chain has TRBV7-8 and TRBJ1-2, with a weak D call TRBD1 (6 bases). The CDR3 runs to 14 residues. Germline V gene data show CDR1 as SGHVS and CDR2 as FQNEAQ. With 0 bases removed from V and 2 bases from J, the gap between germline ends came to 7 bases. Here the CDR3 reads CASSLAQGNYGYTF. CDR3 bases: TGTGCCAGCAGCTTAGCACAGGGAAACTATGGCTACACCTTC.

V and J are TRBV11-2 and TRBJ2-2; D gene ambiguous. The CDR3 runs 14 residues. Germline CDR1 SGHAT, CDR2 FQNNGV. The germline V and J ends were trimmed by 7 bases and 1 base, with 10 bases remaining between them. The CDR3 nucleotides are TGTGCCAGCAAAGACTTAAAGAACACCGGGGAGCTGTTTTTT. Its protein is CASKDLKNTGELFF. Filled out from reference TRBV11-2 and TRBJ2-2, the complete variable domain reads EAGVAQSPRYKIIEKRQSVAFWCNPISGHATLYWYQQILGQGPKLLIQFQNNGVVDDSQLPKDRFSAERLKGVDSTLKIQPAKLEDSAVYLCASKDLKNTGELFFGEGSRLTVL.

The table lists this clone with a few counts. V usage is TRBV28 and J usage is TRBJ2-1; D is perhaps TRBD1 or TRBD2 (5 bases each). Trimming took 7 bases from V and 7 from J, leaving 14 bases between them. The CDR3 loop spans 13 amino acids. CDR1 and CDR2 from the germline V gene are MDHEN and SYDVKM. CDR3 region: CASNPWGSNEQFF. DNA of the CDR3: TGTGCCAGCAACCCTTGGGGGTCGAATGAGCAGTTCTTC.

The chain carries TRBV11-2 and TRBJ1-2, with a possible D match to TRBD1 (5 bases). Germline assignment: CDR1 SGHAT and CDR2 FQNNGV. V lost 2 bases to trimming and J lost 4 bases, with 8 bases between them. The CDR3 sequence is 13 residues long. The CDR3 DNA reads TGTGCCAGCAGCTTACAGGGACCCTATGGCTACACCTTC. Amino acids: CASSLQGPYGYTF.

This sequence joins TRBV6-5 and TRBJ2-3, with D unclear. The CDR3 covers 13 residues. CDR1 is MNHEY, CDR2 SVGAGI, per germline. The germline V and J ends were trimmed by 0 bases and 4 bases, with 5 bases remaining between them. CDR3 amino acids: CASSYSFADTQYF. CDR3 DNA sequence: TGTGCCAGCAGTTACTCCTTCGCAGATACGCAGTATTTT.

The V call is TRBV27, the J call TRBJ1-2; 8 bases map to TRBD1. Germline CDR1 MNHEY, CDR2 SMNVEV (reference sequence). The CDR3 loop spans 17 amino acids. V dropped 5 bases and J dropped 0; count of bases not matched to a gene: 11. The CDR3, as DNA: TGTGCCAGCAGTGCCCGGCCCCCGGGACAGGCTAACTATGGCTACACCTTC. This encodes CASSARPPGQANYGYTF.

The chain couples TRBV15 to TRBJ2-7, with D perhaps being TRBD1 or TRBD2 (5 bases each). Trimming took 2 bases from V and 5 from J, leaving 7 bases between them. Germline values: CDR1 LNHNV, CDR2 YYDKDF (reference sequence). The CDR3 contains 12 residues. The CDR3 spells CATSRLGDEQYV. The CDR3 nucleotides read TGTGCCACCAGCAGATTGGGGGACGAGCAGTACGTC.

CDR3 nucleotides: TGTGCCAGCAGTCTCATCCAAGAGACCCAGTACTTC. This sequence encodes CASSLIQETQYF. The rearrangement uses TRBV6-6 and TRBJ2-5, with unresolved D. The CDR3 covers 12 residues. V gave up 5 bases and J gave up 1 base, with 5 bases separating them. The germline V gene encodes CDR1 MNHNY and CDR2 SVGAGI (reference sequence).

This chain connects TRBV27 to TRBJ2-6; D remains ambiguous. This CDR3 is 13 amino acids long. V was trimmed by 3 bases and J by 2 bases, leaving 2 bases between them. Germline CDR1 is MNHEY and CDR2 is SMNVEV (reference sequence). In DNA, the CDR3 is TGTGCCAGCAGTTTGGCTGGGGCCAACGTCCTGACTTTC. Encoded protein: CASSLAGANVLTF.

This clone was found many times. The chain has TRBV5-1 and TRBJ1-2; D gene uncertain. Germline V gene lookup returns CDR1 SGHRS and CDR2 YFSETQ. The CDR3 spans 16 residues. V lost 3 bases, J lost 2 bases, and 17 bases lay in between. The CDR3 region is CASSWSTETANYGYTF. The CDR3 DNA reads TGCGCCAGCAGCTGGTCGACCGAGACCGCGAACTATGGCTACACCTTC.

Only a few counts were recorded for this clone. The chain is built from TRBV6-6 and TRBJ1-2; a possible D gene is TRBD1 (6 bases). CDR3 length equals 11 residues. CDR1 and CDR2 (germline): MNHNY, SVGAGI (reference sequence). With 8 bases removed from V and 2 bases from J, the gap between germline ends came to 6 bases. CDR3 sequence reads: CASGGNYGYTF. As DNA, the CDR3 is TGTGCCAGCGGGGGCAACTATGGCTACACCTTC.

This clone was seen just once. The chain links TRBV10-3 to TRBJ1-4; 7 bases map to TRBD1. This CDR3 is built from 13 residues. V was clipped by 5 bases and J by 14 bases; unmatched bases: 11. Germline V gives CDR1 ENHRY, CDR2 SYGVKD. CDR3 DNA sequence: TGTGCCATCAGTTCGGGCTCCACAGGGGTGCTGTTTTTT. It yields the protein CAISSGSTGVLFF.

There are a few counts of this clone. The chain is built from TRBV2 and TRBJ2-7, with no clear D. Germline assignment: CDR1 SNHLY and CDR2 FYNNEI. Trimming cost V 2 bases and J 0 bases, with 11 bases left between them. CDR3 length: 15 residues. The CDR3 reads CASSESVRSSYEQYF. DNA for the CDR3: TGTGCCAGCAGTGAATCTGTCCGAAGCTCCTACGAGCAGTACTTC. The whole variable domain, remainder taken from reference TRBV2 and TRBJ2-7, is EPEVTQTPSHQVTQMGQEVILRCVPISNHLYFYWYRQILGQKVEFLVSFYNNEISEKSEIFDDQFSVERPDGSNFTLKIRSTKLEDSAMYFCASSESVRSSYEQYFGPGTRLTVT.

The rearrangement joins TRBV27 to TRBJ2-1; D remains ambiguous. CDR1 is MNHEY, CDR2 SMNVEV, per germline (reference sequence). The CDR3 consists of 14 residues. The V end lost 3 bases, the J end lost 7 bases, and 13 bases lay between the germline ends. The CDR3 loop is CASSFSIPWNEQFF. CDR3 bases: TGTGCCAGCAGTTTCTCCATCCCTTGGAATGAGCAGTTCTTC.

This clone is a singleton in its sample. The J gene is TRBJ2-4, the V gene TRBV11-2, with 8 nucleotides matching TRBD2. J gave up 6 bases and V 5 bases, and 9 bases lay outside the gene matches. Germline lookup yields CDR1 SGHAT and CDR2 FQNNGV. The CDR3 runs 15 residues. Here the CDR3 reads CASSREGAAANIQYF. The CDR3 nucleotides read TGTGCCAGCAGCCGGGAGGGAGCGGCAGCAAACATTCAGTACTTC.

The chain employs TRBV5-1 and TRBJ1-2; D is possibly TRBD1 (6 bases). The V and J ends lost 6 bases and 6 bases respectively, with 24 bases between them. The V gene's germline CDR1 is SGHRS and CDR2 YFSETQ. This CDR3 has 16 amino acids. In nucleotides, the CDR3 is TGCGCCAGCACGAAGAACATCGGGACACCAAACGATGGCTACACCTTC. Translated, it gives CASTKNIGTPNDGYTF.

This clone was picked up many times. The chain combines TRBV5-1 with TRBJ1-5; 9 nucleotides agree with TRBD1. Germline V lookup: CDR1 SGHRS, CDR2 YFSETQ. V lost 0 bases, J lost 7 bases, and 5 bases stayed unmatched. The CDR3 totals 15 residues. The CDR3 sequence: CASSLAGQGFQPQHF. CDR3 nucleotide sequence: TGCGCCAGCAGCTTGGCCGGACAGGGGTTCCAGCCCCAGCATTTT.

The gene calls are TRBV11-2 and TRBJ2-7; 9 bases map to TRBD2. This CDR3 spans 17 amino acids. Germline V gene data show CDR1 as SGHAT and CDR2 as FQNNGV. J was trimmed by 0 bases and V by 1 base; bases with no gene match: 7. CDR3 bases: TGTGCCAGCAGCTTAGCCTGGGGGACTAGCCTCTCCTACGAGCAGTACTTC. This codes for CASSLAWGTSLSYEQYF.

The genes are TRBV19 and TRBJ2-7; 10 bases match TRBD2. V was clipped by 5 bases and J by 4 bases; unmatched bases: 5. CDR1 and CDR2 (germline): LNHDA, SQIVND (reference sequence). The CDR3 spans 14 residues. The chain's CDR3 is CASSPGLANYEQYF. The CDR3 DNA sequence: TGTGCCAGTAGTCCGGGACTAGCGAATTACGAGCAGTACTTC.

The chain joins TRBV5-1 to TRBJ2-7, with D possibly TRBD2 on 5 matching bases. The germline gives CDR1 SGHRS, CDR2 YFSETQ. CDR3 length: 11 amino acids. V was cut by 2 bases and J by 5 bases, with 5 bases left in between. The CDR3, as DNA: TGCGCCAGCAGCTTAGCGGACGAGCAGTACTTC. Its translation: CASSLADEQYF.

This chain joins TRBV20-1 and TRBJ2-4; D is undetermined. Per germline, CDR1 DFQATT and CDR2 SNEGSKA (reference sequence). V lost 5 bases to trimming and J lost 0 bases, with 2 bases between them. CDR3 size: 11 residues. CDR3 nucleotide sequence: TGCAGTGCTTTAGCCAAAAACATTCAGTACTTC. Residues: CSALAKNIQYF.